This TCR beta chain was obtained from a study of memory CD4+ T cells and cytomegalovirus serostatus (dated by TCRdb to between 2018 and 2021). General notes on the study: The cohort included around 35 healthy adults from Belgium, of whom 9 were CMV seropositive and 24 were CMV seronegative. To replicate a published TCR-based CMV serostatus classifier, the study sequenced CD4+ memory TCRbeta repertoires from a Belgian cohort whose cytomegalovirus serostatus was known.

As encoded in the germline V gene (reference sequence), CDR1 is LNHDA while CDR2 is SQIVND. The CDR3 contains 16 residues, cysteine and phenylalanine counted. Only the CDR3 region is kept as DNA, spanning 48 bases read in frame from base 1. The Quick-DNA Microprep Kit was used to extract genomic DNA from the sorted cells. Amplification of TCRbeta DNA was done with the immunoSEQ hsTCRbeta kit, following the protocol from the manufacturer. TCRbeta libraries were sequenced on an Illumina MiSeq instrument. Concerning the study's data processing: Once out-of-frame sequences had been removed, 2 million to 2.5 million distinct TCRbeta sequences were left, which works out to an average of around 73,000 per individual. Two values were used to score each individual: the count of 164 previously reported CMV-associated TCRbeta sequences and the total count of productive distinct TCRbeta sequences. A beta-binomial model was reimplemented in Python, and scikit-learn random forests with default parameters were trained on US cohort data. Classifier performance on the Belgian cohort was summarized as median AUC with percentile confidence intervals calculated over 10,000 bootstrap iterations. TCRdb mirrors the immuneACCESS table, restricted to in-frame sequences. Some clones are absent from its copies; in checked studies, under half trace to an unresolved V gene, and the reason for the others is unknown. V and J calls and clone size come straight from that table; D and trimming were deduced from the DNA. The sample includes 64,000 or so clones, with 60% to 80% observed a single time. The ten largest clones capture about 0.9% of the sample.

For this clone: Its antigen remains unidentified. A junction end diverges from the germline sequence, so it may reflect a read error.

A FACSAria II was used to sort memory CD4+ T cells, defined as single viable CD3+CD4+CD8-CD45RO+ cells. CMV serostatus was determined with a Roche Elecsys assay detecting serum IgG against CMV pp150, pp28, p38 and p52. After the samples were thawed, total CD4+ T cells were enriched through positive selection using CD4 magnetic microbeads. Samples originated from another study that specifically interrogated the CD4+ T cell memory repertoire. Peripheral blood mononuclear cells were isolated and cryopreserved according to standard operating procedures, and serum was stored at -80 degrees C. CD3-PerCP (BW264/56), CD4-APC (RPA-T4), CD45RO-PE (UCHT1) and CD8-Pacific Orange (3B5) antibodies were used for staining, and non-viable cells were excluded with Sytox blue. On the study overall, not on this receptor specifically: The results were interpreted as suggesting that the CMV-associated TCR signature is mostly present in the CD4+ memory repertoire. For CMV serostatus prediction, a median bootstrapped AUC of approximately 0.95 was reached with the original framework, and a median bootstrapped AUC of roughly 0.89 was reached with a US-trained random forest. The original-framework classifier achieved a median bootstrapped AUC of approximately 0.95 with a 95% CI of 0.76-1.00 on the Belgian cohort. Only CD4+CD45RO+ memory cells were sequenced, in contrast to the original study, in which naive and memory CD4+ and CD8+ populations were covered. Among the 150 to 200 previously reported CMV-associated TCRbeta sequences, 60 to 70 showed up in the CD4+ memory repertoires, with each one found in between one and five individuals.

The TCR sequence derives from an adult in good health and CMV-seronegative. Sequencing was performed on memory CD4+ T cells from blood. This sequence uses TRBV19 and TRBJ2-5, with TRBD2 matching 15 junction bases. The CDR3 protein: CASSTGLAGGQGTQYF. The DNA sequence is as follows: TGTGCCAGTAGTACCGGACTAGCGGGAGGGCAAGGGACCCAGTACTTC.